The source of this TCR beta chain is a study of cytomegalovirus exposure and HLA in healthy donors. This clone was seen only a few times. The antigen remains undetermined. Overall study results and limits: Presence/absence results assume similar sequencing depth per donor, which may not hold.

PCR involved 60 Vbeta and 13 Jbeta primers. Sequenced by immunoSEQ multiplex PCR; TCRdb stores in-frame clones only, minus some. In the table there are 160,000 or so clones, 60% to 85% of which are singletons. The ends were cut back, 5 bases at V and 4 bases at J, with 14 bases in the middle. The length of the CDR3 is 14 residues. The germline gives CDR1 MNHNS, CDR2 SASEGT. The chain links TRBV6-1 to TRBJ2-5; D is ambiguous. The clonotype was recovered from a man aged 35-49 years in good health and CMV-seronegative. The sample was PBMCs. CDR3 DNA sequence: TGTGCCAGCAGTTTACGGTACCCTTCAGAGACCCAGTACTTC. It encodes CASSLRYPSETQYF.